These 15 T cell receptor beta chains came from one sample sequenced in a study of cytomegalovirus exposure and HLA in healthy donors. In the PCR, 60 Vbeta and 13 Jbeta primers were used. Some clones are missing from TCRdb's copy, which holds only in-frame ones; the method was immunoSEQ multiplex PCR. The profile shows 120,000 to 150,000 clones, around four fifths of them singletons. Sequenced input: PBMCs. The receptors come from a male donor in good health and CMV-seropositive.

This clone is a singleton in its sample. The chain has TRBV28 and TRBJ1-1; 9 bases align to TRBD1. The CDR3 spans 13 residues. V trimming: 6 bases; J trimming: 7 bases; junction bases outside the gene matches: 6. Germline V gene lookup returns CDR1 MDHEN and CDR2 SYDVKM. Written as DNA, the CDR3 is TGTGCCAGCAGATATCGACAGGGGGGTGAAGCTTTCTTT. Amino acid sequence: CASRYRQGGEAFF.

The chain joins TRBV7-2 to TRBJ2-1; TRBD1 matches at 7 bases. The CDR3 is made up of 14 amino acids. Germline CDR1 and CDR2: SGHTA and FQGNSA. Trimming took 7 bases from V and 4 from J; bases not matched to a gene: 7. This chain's CDR3 is CASNRDSQYNEQFF. CDR3 sequence (DNA): TGTGCCAGCAACCGGGACAGCCAGTACAATGAGCAGTTCTTC.

J is TRBJ2-1 and V is TRBV7-8; maybe TRBD2 (6 bases). The CDR3 contains 16 residues. Germline CDR1 is SGHVS and CDR2 is FQNEAQ. Trimming removed 0 bases at V and 9 bases at J, with 18 bases between. CDR3 sequence: CASSLAGGGATGEQFF. In nucleotides, the CDR3 is TGTGCCAGCAGCTTAGCCGGCGGCGGGGCGACGGGTGAGCAGTTCTTC.

V usage is TRBV5-1 and J usage is TRBJ1-6; 8 positions agree with TRBD1. The J segment lost 7 bases and the V segment lost 1 base, leaving 1 base of the junction unmatched. Germline lookup yields CDR1 SGHRS and CDR2 YFSETQ. CDR3 length: 14 amino acids. The CDR3 loop reads CASSLQGANSPLHF. The CDR3 coding sequence is TGCGCCAGCAGCTTGCAGGGGGCGAATTCACCCCTCCACTTT.

This chain links TRBV9 with TRBJ2-2; 8 bases match TRBD1. The CDR3 is 14 amino acids. Germline-derived CDR1 and CDR2 are SGDLS and YYNGEE. The V segment lost 1 base and the J segment 4 bases; nucleotides outside the gene matches: 0. The CDR3 reads CASSVTGGTGELFF. In DNA, the CDR3 is TGTGCCAGCAGCGTAACAGGGGGCACCGGGGAGCTGTTTTTT.

The chain employs TRBV9 and TRBJ2-7, with D possibly being TRBD2 (5 bases). This CDR3 has 15 residues. CDR1 SGDLS and CDR2 YYNGEE come from the germline V gene. The germline V and J ends were trimmed by 4 bases and 2 bases, with 16 bases remaining between them. The CDR3 coding sequence is TGTGCCAGCAGCTCGCGGCCCGGGATCCCCTACGAGCAGTACTTC. This sequence encodes CASSSRPGIPYEQYF. Full variable domain (remainder filled in from reference TRBV9 and TRBJ2-7): DSGVTQTPKHLITATGQRVTLRCSPRSGDLSVYWYQQSLDQGLQFLIQYYNGEERAKGNILERFSAQQFPDLHSELNLSSLELGDSALYFCASSSRPGIPYEQYFGPGTRLTVT.

J is TRBJ2-1 and V is TRBV19; the D gene is possibly TRBD2 (6 bases). With 4 bases removed from V and 8 bases from J, the gap between germline ends came to 21 bases. The CDR3 is made up of 16 amino acids. Germline CDR1 is LNHDA and CDR2 is SQIVND (reference sequence). CDR3 loop: CASSKDGGTSLYEQFF. The CDR3 DNA reads as TGTGCCAGTAGTAAAGATGGCGGGACCTCTTTGTATGAGCAGTTCTTC.

The chain is built from TRBV5-1 and TRBJ1-4; 8 bases are a match to TRBD1. Germline CDR1 and CDR2: SGHRS and YFSETQ. Germline trimming cut 4 bases from V and 5 bases from J; bases unmatched to any gene: 13. The CDR3 sequence is 17 residues long. The CDR3 sequence is CASSPGQGSQVNEKLFF. Written as DNA, the CDR3 is TGCGCCAGCAGCCCCGGACAGGGCTCTCAAGTAAATGAAAAACTGTTTTTT. The full variable domain, its missing parts supplied by reference TRBV5-1 and TRBJ1-4, is KAGVTQTPRYLIKTRGQQVTLSCSPISGHRSVSWYQQTPGQGLQFLFEYFSETQRNKGNFPGRFSGRQFSNSRSEMNVSTLELGDSALYLCASSPGQGSQVNEKLFFGSGTQLSVL.

This clone was seen a few times. The rearrangement links TRBV2 to TRBJ1-1, with a weak D call TRBD1 (6 bases). The germline V and J ends were trimmed by 3 bases and 5 bases, with 10 bases remaining between them. The V gene's germline CDR1 is SNHLY and CDR2 FYNNEI. The CDR3 loop spans 13 amino acids. CDR3 region: CASSERGGTEAFF. CDR3 nucleotides: TGTGCCAGCAGTGAGAGGGGGGGGACTGAAGCTTTCTTT.

The V call is TRBV28, the J call TRBJ1-3; D might be TRBD1 (5 bases). The germline CDR1 and CDR2 sequences are MDHEN and SYDVKM. The V gene lost 6 bases and the J gene lost 1 base, with 13 bases spanning the gap. The CDR3 is 15 amino acids. The CDR3 region is CASSVGLGSGNTIYF. The CDR3 DNA reads TGTGCCAGCAGCGTGGGGCTGGGGTCTGGAAACACCATATATTTT. Full variable domain (remainder filled in from reference TRBV28 and TRBJ1-3): DVKVTQSSRYLVKRTGEKVFLECVQDMDHENMFWYRQDPGLGLRLIYFSYDVKMKEKGDIPEGYSVSREKKERFSLILESASTNQTSMYLCASSVGLGSGNTIYFGEGSWLTVV.

The chain couples TRBV4-1 to TRBJ2-1; TRBD2 aligns across 8 bases. The trim removed 0 bases at V and 6 bases at J, leaving 7 bases unmatched. Looked up from germline, CDR1 is MGHRA and CDR2 is YSYEKL. The CDR3 spans 16 residues. CDR3 nucleotide sequence: TGCGCCAGCAGCCAAGATCCTAGCGGGCGGGCCAATGAGCAGTTCTTC. Translating gives CASSQDPSGRANEQFF.

This sequence joins TRBV6-6 and TRBJ2-3; TRBD2 aligns across 7 bases. CDR1 is MNHNY, CDR2 SVGAGI, per germline (reference sequence). The CDR3 runs to 16 residues. J was trimmed by 2 bases and V by 2 bases; bases with no gene match: 7. The CDR3: CASSYEGGGLTDTQYF. CDR3 bases: TGTGCCAGCAGTTACGAGGGCGGGGGACTCACAGATACGCAGTATTTT.

The genes are TRBV27 and TRBJ2-7; perhaps TRBD2 as D (6 bases). Per the germline V gene, CDR1 is MNHEY and CDR2 is SMNVEV (reference sequence). The CDR3 covers 13 residues. V lost 0 bases to trimming and J lost 7 bases, with 10 bases between them. CDR3 protein: CASSLSASAEQYF. CDR3 nucleotides: TGTGCCAGCAGTTTATCGGCTAGCGCGGAGCAGTACTTC.

The gene calls are TRBV7-2 and TRBJ1-2; the match to TRBD1 covers 7 bases. CDR3 length equals 14 residues. V shed 1 base and J 4 bases; nucleotides not matched to a gene: 3. CDR1 is SGHTA and CDR2 is FQGNSA in the germline V gene. CDR3 DNA: TGTGCCAGCAGCTTAGGGGGACAGTTCTATGGCTACACCTTC. It encodes CASSLGGQFYGYTF.

CDR3 region: CASSFGDGAYEQYF. CDR3 coding DNA: TGTGCCAGCAGCTTCGGCGACGGAGCCTACGAGCAGTACTTC. The chain recombines TRBV13 with TRBJ2-7; no clear D gene. CDR3 length: 14 residues. CDR1 and CDR2 from the germline V gene are PRHDT and FYEKMQ (reference sequence). With 3 bases removed from V and 2 bases from J, the gap between germline ends came to 11 bases.